A single sample gave rise to the 19 T cell receptor beta chains below, sequenced in a study of cytomegalovirus exposure and HLA in healthy donors. The assay was immunoSEQ multiplex PCR, and TCRdb's table has in-frame clones only and misses some. Counted here are under 150,000 clones, over 85% occurring once; the ten biggest clones make up 1.5% to 2%. What was sequenced was PBMCs. The receptors shown here come from a woman aged 18-30 years in good health and CMV-seronegative.

The chain has TRBV2 and TRBJ2-1, with 8 bases identical to TRBD1. The germline V gene has CDR1 SNHLY and CDR2 FYNNEI. CDR3 size: 15 residues. The V segment lost 6 bases and the J segment 1 base; nucleotides outside the gene matches: 5. The CDR3 nucleotides read TGTGCCAGCAGGGGAGACAGGGGTTCCTACAATGAGCAGTTCTTC. As protein: CASRGDRGSYNEQFF.

This rearrangement joins TRBV6-6 to TRBJ1-3; 8 positions match TRBD1. The CDR3 has 16 amino acids. Germline V gene sequence: CDR1 MNHNY, CDR2 SVGAGI (reference sequence). V trimming: 0 bases; J trimming: 2 bases; junction bases outside the gene matches: 3. For the CDR3, the DNA is TGTGCCAGCAGTTACTCACAGGGGGGGGCTGGAAACACCATATATTTT. Its translation is CASSYSQGGAGNTIYF.

J is TRBJ2-7 and V is TRBV7-9; D gene unclear. Per germline, CDR1 SEHNR and CDR2 FQNEAQ (reference sequence). V was shortened by 4 bases and J by 0 bases, with 16 bases between the two germline ends. The CDR3 extends over 16 amino acids. The CDR3 DNA reads TGTGCCAGCAGCTCCGCGCTTGAGCGAGCCTCCTACGAGCAGTACTTC. This codes for CASSSALERASYEQYF.

This chain connects TRBV9 to TRBJ2-5; tentatively, D is TRBD2 (6 bases). Trimming removed 6 bases from V and 5 bases from J, with 20 bases in between. This CDR3 region has 15 residues. Germline values: CDR1 SGDLS, CDR2 YYNGEE. In DNA form, the CDR3 reads TGTGCCAGCACCGGGGGTGCGGATCCCAGGGAGACCCAGTACTTC. It codes for CASTGGADPRETQYF.

The chain employs TRBV2 and TRBJ2-2, with D hard to call. CDR1 is SNHLY, CDR2 FYNNEI, per germline. V was clipped by 3 bases and J by 0 bases, with 11 bases between them. The CDR3 runs 16 residues. The CDR3 DNA reads as TGTGCCAGCAGTGAGTCGCGCGCGTCGAACACCGGGGAGCTGTTTTTT. Translation: CASSESRASNTGELFF.

The J gene is TRBJ1-3, the V gene TRBV7-9; 11 bases are shared with TRBD1. The CDR3 extends over 19 amino acids. The germline V gene has CDR1 SEHNR and CDR2 FQNEAQ (reference sequence). After removal of 6 bases from V and 2 bases from J, the junction contained 15 bases not matched to a gene. The DNA for the CDR3 is TGTGCCAGCAGACCCGGCCGACCAGGGGACAGGGGGGCTGGAAACACCATATATTTT. It translates to CASRPGRPGDRGAGNTIYF. Variable domain in full (rest from reference TRBV7-9 and TRBJ1-3): DTGVSQNPRHKITKRGQNVTFRCDPISEHNRLYWYRQTLGQGPEFLTYFQNEAQLEKSRLLSDRFSAERPKGSFSTLEIQRTEQGDSAMYLCASRPGRPGDRGAGNTIYFGEGSWLTVV.

The V gene is TRBV9, the J gene TRBJ1-1; 8 bases line up with TRBD1. The V gene end was trimmed by 4 bases and the J gene end by 8 bases; junction bases not matched to a gene: 7. The CDR3 runs to 13 residues. Per the germline V gene, CDR1 is SGDLS and CDR2 is YYNGEE. The CDR3 is CASSSIDRGEAFF. The CDR3 region has the DNA TGTGCCAGCAGCTCCATAGACAGGGGCGAAGCTTTCTTT.

The J gene is TRBJ2-7, the V gene TRBV4-2; 11 bases align to TRBD2. The CDR3 sequence is 16 residues long. Germline CDR1 LGHNA, CDR2 YNFKEQ. Trimming took 0 bases from V and 4 from J; bases not matched to a gene: 5. CDR3 DNA sequence: TGTGCCAGCAGCCAAGAGGTACGACTAGCGGGATACGAGCAGTACTTC. It specifies CASSQEVRLAGYEQYF.

The V call is TRBV2, the J call TRBJ2-1; no clear D. The CDR3 covers 13 residues. V dropped 4 bases and J dropped 6 bases, with 10 bases sitting between them. Germline CDR1 and CDR2: SNHLY and FYNNEI. The CDR3 sequence is CASSAGDGNEQFF. The CDR3 bases are TGTGCCAGCAGTGCTGGAGACGGCAATGAGCAGTTCTTC.

Remarks on this clone: One junction end disagrees with the germline gene, perhaps due to a read error. The rearrangement uses TRBV28 and TRBJ2-7, with 12 bases that match TRBD2. The CDR3 contains 12 residues. Per germline, CDR1 MDHEN and CDR2 SYDVKM. The CDR3 DNA is TGTGCCAGCAGTAAAACTAGCGGGAGGACGAACTTC. Amino acids: CASSKTSGRTNF.

V is TRBV2 and J is TRBJ2-5, with 9 bases identical to TRBD1. After removal of 9 bases from V and 4 bases from J, the junction contained 15 bases not matched to a gene. Germline CDR1 reads SNHLY; CDR2 reads FYNNEI. The CDR3 contains 16 residues. CDR3 loop: CASRMPPGTGSETQYF. The CDR3 DNA sequence: TGTGCCAGTAGAATGCCACCCGGGACAGGGTCAGAGACCCAGTACTTC.

V is TRBV27 and J is TRBJ2-1; D is possibly TRBD1 (6 bases). Germline V gene lookup returns CDR1 MNHEY and CDR2 SMNVEV (reference sequence). CDR3 length: 13 amino acids. Trimming took 6 bases from V and 9 from J, leaving 15 bases between them. As DNA, the CDR3 is TGTGCCAGCAGGGACACAGGGTCCGGTGAGCAGTTCTTC. Translating it yields CASRDTGSGEQFF.

This chain links TRBV19 with TRBJ1-3; tentative D call: TRBD1 (6 bases). With 9 bases removed from V and 8 bases from J, the gap between germline ends came to 20 bases. The CDR3 extends over 14 amino acids. Germline V gene lookup returns CDR1 LNHDA and CDR2 SQIVND (reference sequence). CDR3 bases: TGTGCCAGCAGACGAGACCGAGGGGGAGACACCATATATTTT. It specifies CASRRDRGGDTIYF.

The chain has TRBV4-1 and TRBJ2-7, with TRBD1 identical over 7 bases. J gave up 3 bases and V 9 bases, and 17 bases lay outside the gene matches. Germline CDR1 is MGHRA and CDR2 is YSYEKL. The CDR3 length is 16 residues. The DNA of the CDR3 is TGCGCCAGTTCGCCTTCTACAGGGGCCCAATACTACGAGCAGTACTTC. This encodes CASSPSTGAQYYEQYF.

This clone occurred once. CDR3 DNA sequence: TGTGCCTGGAGTGATTGGGAGAGGAACATTCAGTACTTC. Protein product: CAWSDWERNIQYF. The rearrangement joins TRBV30 to TRBJ2-4; D might be TRBD2 (5 bases). CDR3 length: 13 amino acids. The V end lost 1 base, the J end lost 7 bases, and 11 bases lay between the germline ends. CDR1 and CDR2 (germline): GTSNPN, SVGIG (reference sequence).

This clone was counted a single time. The chain combines TRBV5-1 with TRBJ2-5, with TRBD1 identical over 11 bases. Trimming took 0 bases from V and 1 from J; bases not matched to a gene: 2. The CDR3 contains 16 residues. CDR1 SGHRS and CDR2 YFSETQ come from the germline V gene. The DNA of the CDR3 is TGCGCCAGCAGCTTGGGCGGGACAGGGGGCCAAGAGACCCAGTACTTC. Its translation is CASSLGGTGGQETQYF.

This clone was detected once. This chain uses TRBV2 with TRBJ2-1; 8 bases are a match to TRBD2. With 10 bases clipped from V and 2 bases from J, the junction kept 7 bases outside the gene matches. Germline V gives CDR1 SNHLY, CDR2 FYNNEI. This CDR3 region has 14 residues. CDR3 DNA: TGTGCCACCCGGGAGGGGGGTACCTACAATGAGCAGTTCTTC. Encoded protein: CATREGGTYNEQFF.

The chain joins TRBV28 to TRBJ2-7; 9 nucleotides agree with TRBD2. Trimming cost V 3 bases and J 4 bases; bases outside gene matches: 10. The CDR3 loop spans 16 amino acids. CDR1 is MDHEN, CDR2 SYDVKM, per germline. CDR3 nucleotide sequence: TGTGCCAGCAGTTTGGCGCGGCGGGAGGGCCTGTACGAGCAGTACTTC. This codes for CASSLARREGLYEQYF. Variable domain in full (rest from reference TRBV28 and TRBJ2-7): DVKVTQSSRYLVKRTGEKVFLECVQDMDHENMFWYRQDPGLGLRLIYFSYDVKMKEKGDIPEGYSVSREKKERFSLILESASTNQTSMYLCASSLARREGLYEQYFGPGTRLTVT.

The chain links TRBV27 to TRBJ2-2, with 9 bases aligning to TRBD2. V was clipped by 1 base and J by 0 bases; unmatched bases: 6. The CDR3 has 18 amino acids. Germline CDR1 MNHEY, CDR2 SMNVEV (reference sequence). CDR3 residues: CASSLFAGGRANTGELFF. The DNA of the CDR3 is TGTGCCAGCAGTTTATTTGCGGGGGGGCGCGCGAACACCGGGGAGCTGTTTTTT.